A single sample gave rise to the 18 T cell receptor beta chains below, sequenced in a study of glioma-infiltrating T cells. TCR alpha and beta CDR3 regions were amplified from RNA using iRepertoire nested multiplex PCR. MiXCR, applied by TCRdb to the multiplex PCR reads, yields one record per CDR3 protein. This table holds 100,000 to 150,000 distinct CDR3 sequences, roughly 24% found once. Sequencing was carried out using glioma tissue, nonneoplastic brain tissue, or PBMCs (not recorded which). The receptor source for this set is a human donor with low-grade glioma or glioblastoma, undergoing nonglioma brain surgery, or in good health (not recorded which).

This clonotype was seen ten or more times. The CDR3 sequence: CASSSTNEQFF. CDR3 DNA: TGTGCCAGCAGCAGCACCAATGAGCAGTTCTTC. This chain connects TRBV6-1 to TRBJ2-1; D ambiguous. Deletions cut 6 bases from V and 6 bases from J, with 6 bases between. The CDR3 totals 11 residues. Germline V CDR1 and CDR2: MNHNS, SASEGT.

This clonotype was counted between two and nine times. This rearrangement joins TRBV29-1 to TRBJ2-3, with D unresolved. The germline V and J ends were trimmed by 3 bases and 6 bases, with 10 bases remaining between them. From germline, CDR1 is SQVTM and CDR2 ANQGSEA. CDR3 length: 12 residues. Here the CDR3 DNA reads TGCAGCGTTGATTTTGTTTCTGATACGCAGTATTTT. Translating it yields CSVDFVSDTQYF.

The V and J genes are TRBV12-3 or TRBV12-4 and TRBJ1-6; 8 nucleotides line up with TRBD1. This CDR3 spans 14 amino acids. The junction had 7 bases not matched to a gene; V was cut back by 5 bases and J by 10 bases. DNA for the CDR3: TGTGCCAGCAGTCCCCGGACAGGGAACTCACCCCTCCACTTT. Amino acid sequence: CASSPRTGNSPLHF.

This clonotype was counted many times. J is TRBJ1-2 and V is TRBV20-1; the match to TRBD1 covers 8 bases. Germline V gene lookup returns CDR1 DFQATT and CDR2 SNEGSKA (reference sequence). V was clipped by 5 bases and J by 5 bases; unmatched bases: 7. This CDR3 has 13 amino acids. The CDR3 loop is CSAGYQGAYGYTF. CDR3 DNA sequence: TGCAGTGCTGGCTACCAGGGGGCTTATGGCTACACCTTC.

This clonotype was counted ten times or more. This sequence joins TRBV25-1 and TRBJ1-4, with D uncertain. V was clipped by 2 bases and J by 5 bases, with 18 bases between them. The length of the CDR3 is 17 residues. The germline V gene has CDR1 MGHDK and CDR2 SYGVNS. CDR3 protein: CASSELLYSQRNEKLFF. CDR3 sequence (DNA): TGTGCCAGCAGTGAACTCTTATACAGTCAACGGAATGAAAAACTGTTTTTT.

A word on this clonotype: A much larger clone differs from this one at a single base, so this may be a read error. The V gene is TRBV2, the J gene TRBJ2-5; weak D call: TRBD2 (6 bases). Between the trimmed V and J ends, which lost 1 base and 0 bases, there was a span of 9 bases. The CDR3 extends over 15 amino acids. Germline-derived CDR1 and CDR2 are SNHLY and FYNNEI. CDR3 bases: TGTGCCAGCAGTGAAGGGGGGGAGTACCAAGAGACCCAGTACTTC. Translating gives CASSEGGEYQETQYF.

This clonotype was detected ten times or more. The chain employs TRBV28 and TRBJ1-5; TRBD1 matches 7 bases. The germline V gene encodes CDR1 MDHEN and CDR2 SYDVKM. V lost 7 bases and J lost 6; bases outside the gene matches: 6. The CDR3 contains 13 residues. The CDR3 nucleotides read TGTGCCAGCACCGACAGGGAGGGTCAGCCCCAGCATTTT. It specifies CASTDREGQPQHF.

This clonotype showed up many times. This rearrangement joins TRBV20-1 to TRBJ2-1, with D possibly matching TRBD2 (5 bases). Deletions cut 5 bases from V and 7 bases from J, with 24 bases between. CDR3 length: 16 residues. The germline CDR1 and CDR2 sequences are DFQATT and SNEGSKA (reference sequence). The DNA for the CDR3 is TGCAGTGCTGGACTCCTAGGGAGCCGGGATACAAATGAGCAGTTCTTC. This translates into CSAGLLGSRDTNEQFF.

This clonotype was observed many times. The chain has TRBV6-1 and TRBJ2-1; 7 nucleotides match TRBD2. Germline values: CDR1 MNHNS, CDR2 SASEGT. This CDR3 is built from 13 residues. With 5 bases clipped from V and 6 bases from J, the junction kept 4 bases outside the gene matches. CDR3: CASSRGEVNEQFF. The CDR3 DNA reads as TGTGCCAGCAGTCGGGGGGAGGTCAATGAGCAGTTCTTC.

This clonotype came up many times. This rearrangement joins TRBV7-2 to TRBJ2-3; 9 bases agree with TRBD2. The germline V gene encodes CDR1 SGHTA and CDR2 FQGNSA. Trimming cost V 6 bases and J 4 bases; bases outside gene matches: 8. The CDR3 is 15 amino acids. In nucleotides, the CDR3 is TGTGCCAGCAGACGCGGGAGGGCCATGGCAGATACGCAGTATTTT. This gives the protein CASRRGRAMADTQYF.

This clonotype was picked up many times. CDR3 nucleotide sequence: TGCGCCAGCAGCCAAGAGTTTCGTAGGGGACTACAAGAGACCCAGTACTTC. It yields the protein CASSQEFRRGLQETQYF. The rearrangement uses TRBV4-3 and TRBJ2-5; TRBD2 aligns across 7 bases. The length of the CDR3 is 17 residues. The V segment lost 0 bases and the J segment 2 bases; nucleotides outside the gene matches: 9. Germline V gives CDR1 LGHNA, CDR2 YSLEER.

This clonotype showed up many times. The chain is built from TRBV6-1 and TRBJ2-7; TRBD2 matches 10 bases. V shed 8 bases and J 7 bases; nucleotides not matched to a gene: 8. CDR1 and CDR2 (germline): MNHNS, SASEGT. The CDR3 is 13 residues long. CDR3 coding DNA: TGTGCCAGCGAGCGGGAGGGCCTTGGAGAGCAGTACTTC. This codes for CASEREGLGEQYF.

This clonotype was observed at least ten times. The DNA for the CDR3 is TGCGCCAGCAGCCAACCAGACAGGCTCTACGAGCAGTACTTC. Translating it yields CASSQPDRLYEQYF. The rearrangement joins TRBV4-1 to TRBJ2-7; perhaps TRBD1 as D (6 bases). This CDR3 comprises 14 residues. Germline V gene data show CDR1 as MGHRA and CDR2 as YSYEKL. V shed 2 bases and J shed 3 bases, with 11 bases lying between them.

V and J are TRBV9 and TRBJ1-4, with D perhaps TRBD1 (5 bases). Trimming shortened V by 0 bases and J by 8 bases, and 17 bases separated the two germline ends. This CDR3 is built from 16 residues. Germline CDR1 reads SGDLS; CDR2 reads YYNGEE. The CDR3 loop reads CASSVGLGEGREKLFF. For the CDR3, the DNA is TGTGCCAGCAGCGTAGGATTGGGGGAAGGTCGAGAAAAACTGTTTTTT.

Concerning this clonotype itself: This may stem from a read error, because a much larger clone lies one nucleotide away. This chain uses TRBV2 with TRBJ2-3, with D uncertain. The V end lost 8 bases, the J end lost 5 bases, and 11 bases lay between the germline ends. Germline V gene lookup returns CDR1 SNHLY and CDR2 FYNNEI. The CDR3 is 12 amino acids. CDR3 protein: CASARVQDTQYF. The CDR3 nucleotides read TGTGCCAGCGCAAGGGTGCAAGATACGCAGTATTTT.

This clonotype was found many times. The gene calls are TRBV20-1 and TRBJ2-2, with 8 bases matching TRBD1. The CDR3 is made up of 15 amino acids. J gave up 1 base and V 5 bases, and 6 bases lay outside the gene matches. Germline CDR1 reads DFQATT; CDR2 reads SNEGSKA (reference sequence). In DNA form, the CDR3 reads TGCAGTGCTTATCCGGGACAGGTGAACACCGGGGAGCTGTTTTTT. It codes for CSAYPGQVNTGELFF.

In its sample, this clonotype was seen many times. V usage is TRBV6-1 and J usage is TRBJ2-7; D is unresolved. Germline V gene sequence: CDR1 MNHNS, CDR2 SASEGT. Trimming removed 8 bases from V and 2 bases from J, with 13 bases in between. This CDR3 region has 13 residues. The CDR3 region has the DNA TGTGCCAGCGCAGTACTTAGTACCTACGAGCAGTACTTC. As protein: CASAVLSTYEQYF.

With regard to this clonotype: Relative to the germline gene, one junction end is altered; a read error may explain this. V and J are TRBV6-5 and TRBJ1-3; D unresolved. The germline V gene has CDR1 MNHEY and CDR2 SVGAGI. This CDR3 region has 16 residues. CDR3 in amino acids: CARRYSLPRSGNTLSF. The CDR3 nucleotides are TGTGCCCGCCGTTACTCGCTCCCCCGCTCTGGAAACACCCTCTCTTTT.